This T cell receptor beta chain stems from a study of Ad26.COV2.S vaccination and SARS-CoV-2 variants. As concerns this clone: Its target is not known.

Generated by immunoSEQ multiplex PCR, the TCRdb table keeps only in-frame clones and is missing some. The sample yields around 450,000 clones, 90% seen once. Treatment of the sample: some 20 received Ad26.COV2.S at low or high dose, single or two shots; a few received placebo; per-sample allocation not given. On day 63 after the first injection, vaccine and placebo recipients gave samples. The CDR3 runs 17 residues. Germline assignment: CDR1 MDHEN and CDR2 SYDVKM. Unmatched junction bases numbered 12, after V lost 3 bases and J lost 7 bases. Study outcomes and limitations: Breadth and depth estimates from TCRs may understate total T cell responses.

The material sequenced was peripheral blood, taken in a trial of Ad26.COV2.S vaccine versus placebo. This TCR was recovered from a person between 18 and 59 years old who received the Ad26.COV2.S COVID-19 vaccine or a placebo. This chain connects TRBV28 to TRBJ2-2, with 9 bases fitting TRBD2. The CDR3 coding sequence is TGTGCCAGCAGTTTGATTGGCGGGAGGGCCTTCGGCGGGGAGCTGTTTTTT. Translated: CASSLIGGRAFGGELFF.